This section outlines one TCR beta chain sequence together with its context. Its specificity is unknown. The sample originates from a study of CD8 T cells in Susac syndrome. Findings and limits, study-wide: Individuals included in the TCR sequencing and HLA analysis were acknowledged by the study to be relatively few in number. CD4+ repertoires of Susac syndrome patients lacked detectable clonal expansion.

Negative isolation yielded CD8+ and CD4+ T cells; FACS enriched TEMRA cells. RNA, at roughly 0.5 to 1 ug, was reverse transcribed with random hexamers. A single record per CDR3 protein comes from TCRdb applying MiXCR to the immunoSEQ multiplex PCR reads. The top ten hold around 0.15% of the sample, which has 150,000 to 160,000 distinct CDR3 sequences, 90% to 95% seen once. The germline V gene has CDR1 DFQATT and CDR2 SNEGSKA (reference sequence). Trimming removed 5 bases from V and 5 bases from J, with 18 bases in between. The CDR3 covers 14 residues. Sequenced input: CD4+ T cells from PBMCs. The chain joins TRBV20-1 to TRBJ2-5; D might be TRBD1 (6 bases). The sequence derives from a human donor with Susac syndrome. CDR3 region: CSAGGWGQGETQYF. CDR3 in DNA: TGCAGTGCTGGGGGCTGGGGTCAAGGGGAGACCCAGTACTTC.